The rows below give T cell receptor beta chains drawn from one sample of a study of CDR3 diversity in severe acne. TCRdb processed the PCR reads anew with MiXCR; each CDR3 protein has one entry. There are 85,000 to 120,000 distinct CDR3 sequences in the sample; under 60% occur only once, and roughly 12% lies in the top ten. Sequencing input: blood. The receptors here all came from a male donor with acne. The CDR3 runs from the conserved cysteine through the conserved F or W. The order of the fields is D gene, clone size, J gene, V gene, CDR3 DNA, CDR3 protein. D genes are given only for firm matches. Not every row has a clone size; where given, it reads once, few, many or a size class.

D: .
size: .
J: TRBJ1-1
V: TRBV12-3/TRBV12-4
DNA: TGTGCCAGCAGTTTTGGTGCTGAAGCTTTCTTT
CDR3: CASSFGAEAFF

D: .
size: .
J: TRBJ2-1
V: TRBV29-1
DNA: TGCAGCGTCGGTGGGACGGAAATCAATGAGCAGTTCTTC
CDR3: CSVGGTEINEQFF

D: .
size: few
J: TRBJ2-5
V: TRBV7-2
DNA: TGTGCCAGCAGTTCTGGATCAGGACAAGAGACCCAGTACTTC
CDR3: CASSSGSGQETQYF

D: TRBD1
size: few
J: TRBJ1-1
V: TRBV6-5
DNA: TGTGCCAGCACAAGAGACAGGGTTTTGAACACTGAAGCTTTCTTT
CDR3: CASTRDRVLNTEAFF

D: TRBD1
size: many
J: TRBJ2-1
V: TRBV7-9
DNA: TGTGCCAGCAGCTCGCCAACAGGGGATGAGCAGTTCTTC
CDR3: CASSSPTGDEQFF

D: .
size: .
J: TRBJ2-5
V: TRBV2
DNA: TGTGCCTCTCACACGGGTTCCGAAGAGACCCAGTACTTC
CDR3: CASHTGSEETQYF

D: TRBD1
size: few
J: TRBJ2-7
V: TRBV20-1
DNA: TGCAGTGCCGAGGGACAGGGGGCCTACGAGCAGTACTTC
CDR3: CSAEGQGAYEQYF

D: .
size: .
J: TRBJ2-1
V: TRBV20-1
DNA: TGCAGTGCTAGAGGCGACTACAATGAGCAGTTCTTC
CDR3: CSARGDYNEQFF

D: .
size: .
J: TRBJ2-7
V: TRBV5-4
DNA: TGTGCCAGCACCATAGGGCAGGGCTACGAGCAGTACTTC
CDR3: CASTIGQGYEQYF

D: TRBD2
size: few
J: TRBJ2-1
V: TRBV27
DNA: TGTGCCAGCAGTGTAAAGCGGGACTTACCCTACAATGAGCAGTTCTTC
CDR3: CASSVKRDLPYNEQFF

D: TRBD2
size: many
J: TRBJ2-7
V: TRBV11-2
DNA: TGTGCCAGCAGCTTAAGCGGGAGGGCCCTGAATTACGAGCAGTACTTC
CDR3: CASSLSGRALNYEQYF

D: .
size: many
J: TRBJ2-7
V: TRBV4-2
DNA: TGTGCCAGCAGCATAACCGGGGCCTCGAGCGAGCAGTACTTC
CDR3: CASSITGASSEQYF

D: .
size: .
J: TRBJ2-7
V: TRBV5-1
DNA: TGCGCCAGCAGCTTAGGGGAAAGCTACGAGCAGTACTTC
CDR3: CASSLGESYEQYF

D: .
size: .
J: TRBJ2-2
V: TRBV13
DNA: TGTGCCAGCAGCTTACGTTACCGGGAGCTGTTTTTT
CDR3: CASSLRYRELFF

D: .
size: few
J: TRBJ2-7
V: TRBV14
DNA: TGTGCCAGCAGCCCGTCCGCCGGCGAGCAGTACTTC
CDR3: CASSPSAGEQYF

D: TRBD1
size: .
J: TRBJ1-5
V: TRBV28
DNA: TGTGCCAGCAGTCGACGAGGACAGGGCCAAGAGACCCAGCATTTT
CDR3: CASSRRGQGQETQHF

D: .
size: few
J: TRBJ2-2
V: TRBV24-1
DNA: TGTGCCACCAGTGATTTGTCGGGGTCCTACACCGGGGAGCTGTTTTTT
CDR3: CATSDLSGSYTGELFF

D: .
size: .
J: TRBJ2-7
V: TRBV24-1
DNA: TGTGCCACCAGTGATCCAAAGGAGGAGGAGCAGTACTTC
CDR3: CATSDPKEEEQYF

D: .
size: many
J: TRBJ2-1
V: TRBV5-1
DNA: TGCGCCAGCAGCTTACAAGCCCGGGACCGCAATGAGCAGTTCTTC
CDR3: CASSLQARDRNEQFF

D: .
size: .
J: TRBJ1-5
V: TRBV6-2/TRBV6-3
DNA: TGTGCCAGCAGTTACCCCCAGTATAGCAATCAGCCCCAGCATTTT
CDR3: CASSYPQYSNQPQHF

D: .
size: .
J: TRBJ2-6
V: TRBV20-1
DNA: TGCAGTGCTGAGGATGGGGTGGGGGCCAACGTCCTGACTTTC
CDR3: CSAEDGVGANVLTF

D: .
size: many
J: TRBJ2-5
V: TRBV7-8
DNA: TGTGCCAGCAGCTTTAGATTCAAAGAGACCCAGTACTTC
CDR3: CASSFRFKETQYF

D: TRBD1
size: many
J: TRBJ1-5
V: TRBV20-1
DNA: TGCAGTGCAAACCGACAGGGTAGCAATCAGCCCCAGCATTTT
CDR3: CSANRQGSNQPQHF

D: .
size: many
J: TRBJ2-7
V: TRBV28
DNA: TGTGCCAGCAGTTTAGGGGTAGTCTACGAGCAGTACTTC
CDR3: CASSLGVVYEQYF

D: .
size: few
J: TRBJ2-3
V: TRBV5-4
DNA: TGTGCCAGCCCTGGCCGGGGGCCGACCCTCGGGAGCACAGATACGCAGTATTTT
CDR3: CASPGRGPTLGSTDTQYF

D: .
size: .
J: TRBJ1-5
V: TRBV19
DNA: TGTGCCAGTATCCCAGCGGAAGGTCTCAATCAGCCCCAGCATTTT
CDR3: CASIPAEGLNQPQHF

D: .
size: .
J: TRBJ2-5
V: TRBV28
DNA: TGTGCCAGCAGTTTAGTCCGCCCCGACGTAGAGACCCAGTACTTC
CDR3: CASSLVRPDVETQYF

D: TRBD2
size: .
J: TRBJ2-7
V: TRBV27
DNA: TGTGCCAGCAGCTCGGGGGGGGTCTTGAACGAGCAGTACTTC
CDR3: CASSSGGVLNEQYF

D: TRBD2
size: .
J: TRBJ2-7
V: TRBV24-1
DNA: TGTGCCACCAGTGACTCCGCGGGGACTAGCGGGAGGGCCGTCGAGCAGTACTTC
CDR3: CATSDSAGTSGRAVEQYF

D: .
size: .
J: TRBJ1-2
V: TRBV7-9
DNA: TGTGCCAGCAGCCCCGCGGGGGGTAGGAACTATGGCTACACCTTC
CDR3: CASSPAGGRNYGYTF

D: .
size: few
J: TRBJ2-5
V: TRBV11-1
DNA: TGTGCCAGCAGCAACGGGATCCAAGAGACCCAGTACTTC
CDR3: CASSNGIQETQYF

D: .
size: .
J: TRBJ1-6
V: TRBV16
DNA: TGTGCCAGCAGCCAATCGGTCGGAAATTCACCCCTCCACTTT
CDR3: CASSQSVGNSPLHF

D: TRBD1
size: .
J: TRBJ2-3
V: TRBV29-1
DNA: TGCAGCGTCCACAGGGGATCAACAGATACGCAGTATTTT
CDR3: CSVHRGSTDTQYF

D: .
size: .
J: TRBJ2-7
V: TRBV7-3
DNA: TGTGCCAGCAGCTTAGGGGGAGTTTTAGGCGAGCAGTACTTC
CDR3: CASSLGGVLGEQYF

D: .
size: .
J: TRBJ1-2
V: TRBV29-1
DNA: TGCAGCGTCCGTCATGGGGGGGTTATGGATGGCTACACCTTC
CDR3: CSVRHGGVMDGYTF

D: TRBD2
size: few
J: TRBJ2-7
V: TRBV2
DNA: TGTGCCAGCAGTGGGACTAGCGGGAGATACGAGCAGTACTTC
CDR3: CASSGTSGRYEQYF

D: TRBD2
size: many
J: TRBJ2-7
V: TRBV6-1
DNA: TGTGCCACCGGGAGCCTAGCGGGAGTTTACGAGCAGTACTTC
CDR3: CATGSLAGVYEQYF

D: .
size: .
J: TRBJ1-2
V: TRBV6-5
DNA: TGTGCCAGCAGTCTGGACACCTTAAATGGCTACACCTTC
CDR3: CASSLDTLNGYTF

D: .
size: .
J: TRBJ1-2
V: TRBV9
DNA: TGTGCCAGCAGCGTAGTGCAGGGTGGGTATAGCTACACCTTC
CDR3: CASSVVQGGYSYTF

D: TRBD1
size: .
J: TRBJ2-6
V: TRBV29-1
DNA: TGCAGCGCTCGGTTGACAGGGCGCCACTCTGGGGCCAACGTCCTGACTTTC
CDR3: CSARLTGRHSGANVLTF

D: .
size: .
J: TRBJ2-2
V: TRBV20-1
DNA: TGCAGTGCTAGAGGCGGATGGGGAACCGGGGAGCTGTTTTTT
CDR3: CSARGGWGTGELFF

D: .
size: .
J: TRBJ1-4
V: TRBV7-3
DNA: TGTGCCAGCAGCTCCGAACGGGATAATGAAAAACTGTTTTTT
CDR3: CASSSERDNEKLFF